This TCR beta chain comes out of a study of tumor-infiltrating lymphocytes in primary liver carcinoma. Regarding the study as a whole: When set against blood, tumors had a significantly higher top-250-clone fraction (p = 0.039).

It was from roughly 20-30 mg of unsorted bulk tissue that RNA and DNA were co-extracted. Making TCR beta cDNA involved around 510 ng total RNA and a constant-region primer. Slightly modified ARM-PCR with three nested multiplex PCR rounds yielded TCR beta libraries. It was with TRBV1-TRBV30 forward primers and a C-beta reverse primer that the first two PCR rounds were run, at approximately 10 cycles each. TCRdb itself ran the multiplex PCR reads through MiXCR, one entry per CDR3 protein. The repertoire holds roughly 120,000 distinct CDR3 sequences, 64% seen once, with less than 10% in the top ten. Comments on this clonotype: The antigen is undetermined.

The V gene's germline CDR1 is MDHEN and CDR2 SYDVKM. Between the trimmed V and J ends, which lost 5 bases and 5 bases, there was a span of 17 bases. This CDR3 has 15 residues. The chain recombines TRBV28 with TRBJ2-3; no reliable D call. The sample consisted of liver tumor tissue from sampling region 3. Subset reported: tumor region T3, left-lateral pole. This receptor was obtained from a woman in her fifties or sixties with primary liver carcinoma and hepatitis B virus infection. The CDR3 loop reads CASSTRRTIIDTQYF. DNA for the CDR3: TGTGCCAGCAGTACCCGCAGGACGATCATAGATACGCAGTATTTT.